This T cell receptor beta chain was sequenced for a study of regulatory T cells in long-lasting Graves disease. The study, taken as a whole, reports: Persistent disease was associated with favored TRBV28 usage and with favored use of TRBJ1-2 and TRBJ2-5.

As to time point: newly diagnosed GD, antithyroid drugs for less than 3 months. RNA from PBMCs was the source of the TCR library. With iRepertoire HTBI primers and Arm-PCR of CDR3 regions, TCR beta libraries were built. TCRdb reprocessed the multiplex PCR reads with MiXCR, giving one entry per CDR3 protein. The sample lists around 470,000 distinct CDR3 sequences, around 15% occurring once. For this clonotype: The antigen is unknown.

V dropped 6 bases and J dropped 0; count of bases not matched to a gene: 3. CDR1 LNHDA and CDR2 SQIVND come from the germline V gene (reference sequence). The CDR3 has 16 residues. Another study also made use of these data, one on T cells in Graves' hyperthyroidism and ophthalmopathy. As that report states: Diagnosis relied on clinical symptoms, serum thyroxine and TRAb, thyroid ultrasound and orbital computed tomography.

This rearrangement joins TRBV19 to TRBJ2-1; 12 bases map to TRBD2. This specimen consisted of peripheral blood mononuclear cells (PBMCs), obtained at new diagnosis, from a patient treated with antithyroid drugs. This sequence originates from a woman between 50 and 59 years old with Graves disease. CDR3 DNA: TGTGCCAGTAGGACGACTAGCGGGGGCTCCTACAATGAGCAGTTCTTC. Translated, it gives CASRTTSGGSYNEQFF.